This TCR beta chain emerged from a study of blood T cells in healthy people across ages (dated by TCRdb to between 2014 and 2017). A note on the overall study: In model experiments, template switching captured roughly one uniquely barcoded TCR beta cDNA molecule for every two T cells. Using deep sequencing normalized with unique cDNA molecular identifiers, the study measured how TCR beta repertoire diversity changes with age. The donors were divided into four age groups: young (average around 15 years), middle-aged (around 41), aged (approximately 62) and long-lived (82). To avoid experimental bias, donors of different ages were spread randomly across the sequencing lanes. The study analyzed two additional independent replicas of 1 million unique cDNA reads from the same blood draw for two donors, one aged 18 to 29 and one aged 80 or older. Study-wide conclusions, independent of this receptor: Estimates of total diversity based on one million sequenced T cells were considered lower bounds and underestimates. There was a strong correlation between observed TCR beta diversity and the percentage of naive T cells measured by flow cytometry. Compared with the aged group, more naive CD4+ T cells, fewer expanded clones and increased TCR diversity were shown by the long-lived group, suggesting age selection. Observed TCR beta diversity per million T cells fell roughly linearly with age, and a significant reduction was already apparent by age around 36. Conclusive comparison of naive and antigen-experienced compartments was prevented by the profiling of bulk unsorted PBMCs. Because the CMV infection status of the donors was unknown, age-related changes in expanded clonotypes may potentially have been confounded.

The germline V gene (reference sequence) provides CDR1 DFQATT and CDR2 SNEGSKA. Trimming at the junction amounts to 6 bases on V and 8 bases on J, and the germline ends lie 16 bases apart. From its cysteine to its phenylalanine, the CDR3 spans 12 amino acids. Only the CDR3 portion is preserved as DNA: 36 bases, with reading frame beginning at the first base. The donors were roughly 39 Caucasian individuals from Russia, aged roughly 6 to 100 years, who were systemically healthy. Each donor gave around 9.5 milliliters of peripheral blood, collected into EDTA-treated Vacutainer tubes. Ficoll-Paque density-gradient centrifugation was used to isolate PBMCs, with at least 6 million per sample. Total RNA, at least 6 micrograms per sample, was extracted from PBMCs with Trizol reagent. Naive CD45RAhigh/CD27high T cell percentages were measured by flow cytometry on a PBMC aliquot from every donor. Concerning this clonotype itself: The clone's antigen remains unknown. No qualities accompany the bases; no much larger clone lies one base away.

The library was obtained by 5' RACE. The instrument was an Illumina HiSeq 2500. A second roughly 7 to 11 cycle PCR used a sample-barcoded 5' primer and a J-beta primer mix. Each TCR beta cDNA molecule received a unique molecular identifier from a template-switch 5' adaptor carrying 12 random nucleotides. Each sample yielded at least 3 million CDR3-containing paired-end reads. The Mint cDNA synthesis kit, primed by a TRBC-specific oligonucleotide, was used to synthesize first-strand cDNA from all RNA. Following uracil-DNA glycosylase treatment, a first 18-cycle PCR with universal primers M1SS and BC2_uni_R was performed on all cDNA. Concerning the study's data processing: Each sample was normalized by randomly selecting 1 million high-quality reads, each carrying a distinct molecular identifier. Instead of being binned into consensus sequences, reads with shared molecular identifiers were discarded. MiTCR, set to a Q25 quality threshold and the strictest error-elimination algorithm, was used for CDR3 identification, clonotype clustering and error correction. A nonparametric unseen species model with Euler transformation was used to estimate lower-bound total TCR beta diversity. Using fastp trimming at Q25 and MiXCR clonotype assembly, TCRdb reanalyzed the public sequencing data and kept in-frame beta chains. Here each entry gathers all rows of one CDR3 protein and keeps the most common genes and DNA. Here the V and J calls rest on TCRdb's processing, not on the authors' analysis. For this sample there are about 1.8 million distinct CDR3 sequences; approximately 50% appear just once. In total, the top ten clones hold around 2.1% of the sample.

The TCR sequence derives from a woman aged 40 to 49 in good health. Specimen: blood. The chain joins TRBV20-1 to TRBJ1-2; no D gene is confidently identified. DNA sequence: TGCAGTGCGGTGTTGGGTCCCGAGGGCTACACCTTC. Its product reads: CSAVLGPEGYTF.